The next 19 T cell receptor beta chains were all read from a single sample in a study of blood T cells in healthy people across ages. Together with a sample-barcoded 5' primer, a J-beta primer mix was included in a second PCR lasting about 7 to 11 cycles. One entry per CDR3 protein results from TCRdb running MiXCR on the 5' RACE reads. The sample has some 710,000 distinct CDR3 sequences, about 47% seen once. Material for sequencing was blood. These receptors came from an elderly man in good health.

CDR3 bases: TGTGCCAGCAGCTTTAGCGTCCGCACAGATACGCAGTATTTT. It yields the protein CASSFSVRTDTQYF. The V and J genes are TRBV11-3 and TRBJ2-3; perhaps TRBD2 as D (5 bases). CDR3 size: 14 residues. CDR1 and CDR2 from the germline V gene are SGHNT and YENEEA. The ends were cut back, 3 bases at V and 1 base at J, with 8 bases in the middle.

CDR3 sequence (DNA): TGCAGTGCTATTTCCAATGGGGGGGCCTCCTACGAGCAGTACTTC. It yields the protein CSAISNGGASYEQYF. The V and J genes are TRBV20-1 and TRBJ2-7; perhaps TRBD2 as D (7 bases). This CDR3 is 15 amino acids long. The V gene's germline CDR1 is DFQATT and CDR2 SNEGSKA (reference sequence). V lost 4 bases, J lost 0 bases, and 16 bases lay in between.

CDR3 bases: TGTGCCAGCAGCCAAGGACTTAATGAGCAGTTCTTC. It codes for CASSQGLNEQFF. The J gene is TRBJ2-1, the V gene TRBV3-1; the D is unclear. Between the trimmed V and J ends, which lost 1 base and 7 bases, there was a span of 5 bases. Germline-derived CDR1 and CDR2 are LGHDT and YNNKEL (reference sequence). The CDR3 totals 12 residues.

This clonotype was recorded a few times. The chain recombines TRBV11-3 with TRBJ1-6; D is perhaps TRBD1 (5 bases). Trimming pared 1 base from V and 10 bases from J, leaving 20 bases between. Germline V gives CDR1 SGHNT, CDR2 YENEEA. The CDR3 length is 17 residues. The CDR3 nucleotides are TGTGCCAGCAGCTTAGGTGCCGGGACCTTGGAGACGTCACCCCTCCACTTT. Translating it yields CASSLGAGTLETSPLHF. Drawing the rest from reference TRBV11-3 and TRBJ1-6, the complete variable domain is EAGVVQSPRYKIIEKKQPVAFWCNPISGHNTLYWYLQNLGQGPELLIRYENEEAVDDSQLPKDRFSAERLKGVDSTLKIQPAELGDSAVYLCASSLGAGTLETSPLHFGNGTRLTVT.

This clonotype appeared a few times. The chain is built from TRBV5-4 and TRBJ2-3, with D maybe TRBD2 (5 bases). The CDR3 contains 13 residues. Trimming cost V 0 bases and J 7 bases, with 9 bases left between them. In germline, CDR1 is SGHNT, CDR2 YYREEE (reference sequence). In nucleotides, the CDR3 is TGTGCCAGCAGCTTGGAGGCTAGCTATACGCAGTATTTT. Protein: CASSLEASYTQYF. The whole variable domain, filled in from reference TRBV5-4 and TRBJ2-3, reads ETGVTQSPTHLIKTRGQQVTLRCSSQSGHNTVSWYQQALGQGPQFIFQYYREEENGRGNFPPRFSGLQFPNYSSELNVNALELDDSALYLCASSLEASYTQYFGPGTRLTVL.

The chain recombines TRBV7-3 with TRBJ2-3; TRBD2 matches 12 bases. Germline CDR1 SGHTA, CDR2 FQGTGA. Unmatched junction bases numbered 3, after V lost 1 base and J lost 4 bases. The CDR3 loop spans 16 amino acids. Written as DNA, the CDR3 is TGTGCCAGCAGCTTAAGGCTAGCGGGAGGGCCAGATACGCAGTATTTT. Translation: CASSLRLAGGPDTQYF.

This chain links TRBV12-3 or TRBV12-4 with TRBJ1-5; no definite D call. Trimming pared 1 base from V and 3 bases from J, leaving 4 bases between. The CDR3 has 13 amino acids. CDR3: CASSLGYNQPQHF. CDR3 bases: TGTGCCAGCAGTTTAGGGTACAATCAGCCCCAGCATTTT.

This clonotype was counted only a few times. This rearrangement joins TRBV12-3 or TRBV12-4 to TRBJ2-5; no clear D gene. The ends were cut back, 3 bases at V and 5 bases at J, with 10 bases in the middle. This CDR3 region has 13 residues. In DNA form, the CDR3 reads TGTGCCAGCAGTTTGCGGAGACGGGAGACCCAGTACTTC. Translating gives CASSLRRRETQYF.

This chain uses TRBV12-3 or TRBV12-4 with TRBJ2-5, with D maybe TRBD1 (5 bases). Trimming left V 4 bases short and J 4 bases short, with 16 bases between. This CDR3 contains 15 residues. CDR3 loop: CASSSTAVYGETQYF. The CDR3 bases are TGTGCCAGCAGTTCGACAGCAGTCTATGGAGAGACCCAGTACTTC.

This sequence joins TRBV5-1 and TRBJ1-5; D uncertain. The V end was cut by 2 bases, the J end by 4 bases, with 10 bases between. Germline assignment: CDR1 SGHRS and CDR2 YFSETQ. The CDR3 is made up of 14 amino acids. CDR3 amino acids: CASSLDGNNQPQHF. CDR3 coding DNA: TGCGCCAGCAGCTTAGACGGAAATAATCAGCCCCAGCATTTT. Variable domain in full (rest from reference TRBV5-1 and TRBJ1-5): KAGVTQTPRYLIKTRGQQVTLSCSPISGHRSVSWYQQTPGQGLQFLFEYFSETQRNKGNFPGRFSGRQFSNSRSEMNVSTLELGDSALYLCASSLDGNNQPQHFGDGTRLSIL.

This rearrangement joins TRBV6-4 to TRBJ2-2; D is unclear. The CDR3 sequence is 13 residues long. Looked up from germline, CDR1 is MRHNA and CDR2 is SNTAGT. V was cut by 4 bases and J by 3 bases, with 6 bases left in between. The CDR3 DNA follows: TGTGCCAGCAGTGCTGACTACACCGGGGAGCTGTTTTTT. Residues: CASSADYTGELFF.

The sample holds a few counts of this clonotype. The rearrangement joins TRBV7-9 to TRBJ1-2, with TRBD1 as a possible D gene (6 bases). The V end lost 4 bases, the J end lost 8 bases, and 14 bases lay between the germline ends. This CDR3 comprises 13 residues. Germline assignment: CDR1 SEHNR and CDR2 FQNEAQ (reference sequence). CDR3 coding DNA: TGTGCCAGCAGCTACAGGGATTTGAGGGGCTACACCTTC. This translates into CASSYRDLRGYTF. The full variable domain, rest sourced from reference TRBV7-9 and TRBJ1-2, is DTGVSQNPRHKITKRGQNVTFRCDPISEHNRLYWYRQTLGQGPEFLTYFQNEAQLEKSRLLSDRFSAERPKGSFSTLEIQRTEQGDSAMYLCASSYRDLRGYTFGSGTRLTVV.

The V gene is TRBV6-2 or TRBV6-3, the J gene TRBJ2-1; 8 bases agree with TRBD1. The CDR3 sequence is 14 residues long. Germline V lookup: CDR1 MNHEY, CDR2 SVGEGT. Trimming cost V 7 bases and J 6 bases; bases outside gene matches: 8. The DNA for the CDR3 is TGTGCCAGCACGCTAAACAGGGGGGTCAATGAGCAGTTCTTC. As protein: CASTLNRGVNEQFF.

A single count supports this clonotype. The rearrangement joins TRBV7-8 to TRBJ2-5, with 9 positions matching TRBD1. The DNA end is more similar to TRBJ2-7, so the J call may be wrong. Per the germline V gene, CDR1 is SGHVS and CDR2 is FQNEAQ. The CDR3 covers 18 residues. CDR3 sequence (DNA): TGTGCCAGCAGCTTATCATATGCCCGGACAGGGGTTAACTACGAGCAGTACTTC. Encoded protein: CASSLSYARTGVNYEQYF.

The chain is built from TRBV29-1 and TRBJ2-1; 7 positions match TRBD1. The CDR3 is made up of 11 amino acids. Germline loops: CDR1 SQVTM, CDR2 ANQGSEA. Germline trimming cut 7 bases from V and 12 bases from J; bases unmatched to any gene: 9. As DNA, the CDR3 is TGCAGCGGGAACAGGGGTGCGGCGCAGTTCTTC. Protein: CSGNRGAAQFF.

Concerning this clonotype: A much larger clone sits a single nucleotide away, making a read error possible. The CDR3 nucleotides are TGTGCCAGCAGCAGCGCCGGGACAGGGGGGTACAATGAGCAGTACTTC. It yields the protein CASSSAGTGGYNEQYF. This rearrangement joins TRBV11-2 to TRBJ2-7; TRBD1 matches at 11 bases. The CDR3 runs to 16 residues. With 5 bases clipped from V and 7 bases from J, the junction kept 13 bases outside the gene matches. Germline V gene data show CDR1 as SGHAT and CDR2 as FQNNGV.

The chain combines TRBV27 with TRBJ2-7, with 9 bases matching TRBD2. Germline trimming cut 6 bases from V and 4 bases from J; bases unmatched to any gene: 7. Germline V gives CDR1 MNHEY, CDR2 SMNVEV (reference sequence). This CDR3 contains 14 residues. The CDR3 sequence: CASSLGGGEYEQYF. The CDR3 DNA sequence: TGTGCCAGCAGCTTAGGCGGGGGGGAGTACGAGCAGTACTTC.

The sample holds a few counts of this clonotype. With a much larger clone just one base away, this may be a read error. The chain joins TRBV11-3 to TRBJ2-5; 10 nucleotides match TRBD1. Germline assignment: CDR1 SGHNT and CDR2 YENEEA. The CDR3 runs to 15 residues. Trimming took 5 bases from V and 11 from J; bases not matched to a gene: 14. The CDR3 sequence: CASSPDRGLADEQYF. The CDR3 coding sequence is TGTGCCAGCAGCCCCGACAGGGGGCTAGCCGATGAGCAGTACTTC.

The chain recombines TRBV12-3 or TRBV12-4 with TRBJ2-4, with 9 nucleotides matching TRBD1. The CDR3 totals 13 residues. V lost 6 bases and J lost 7; bases outside the gene matches: 4. The CDR3 reads CASSRDRVNIQYF. As DNA, the CDR3 is TGTGCCAGCAGCCGGGACAGGGTTAACATTCAGTACTTC.